These 16 T cell receptor beta chains came from one sample sequenced in a study of cytotoxic CD8 clonotypes in ibrutinib-treated CLL. The assay was immunoSEQ multiplex PCR, and TCRdb's table has in-frame clones only and misses some. Of around 15,000 clones in the sample, roughly 69% were seen once. Source: PBMCs, taken before ibrutinib treatment. Every receptor here comes from a human donor with chronic lymphocytic leukemia.

The rearrangement joins TRBV2 to TRBJ1-4; D remains ambiguous. The CDR3 has 16 amino acids. Looked up from germline, CDR1 is SNHLY and CDR2 is FYNNEI. Trimming removed 6 bases at V and 5 bases at J, with 19 bases between. Here the CDR3 DNA reads TGTGCCAGCAGCCCTCCAGGCCTAGATTGGAATGAAAAACTGTTTTTT. Translating it yields CASSPPGLDWNEKLFF.

This rearrangement joins TRBV7-8 to TRBJ2-1, with D maybe TRBD1 (5 bases). The CDR3 length is 16 residues. V was shortened by 0 bases and J by 9 bases, with 18 bases between the two germline ends. Germline loops: CDR1 SGHVS, CDR2 FQNEAQ. The CDR3 region is CASSLATAGSQGEQFF. CDR3 in DNA: TGTGCCAGCAGCTTAGCCACAGCAGGCTCCCAGGGTGAGCAGTTCTTC.

DNA of the CDR3: TGTGCCAGCAGCTTGGGGCTAGCGTCGTCGGGGAACATTCAGTACTTC. Translated: CASSLGLASSGNIQYF. The V call is TRBV5-6, the J call TRBJ2-4; D perhaps matches TRBD2 (6 bases). The germline V gene has CDR1 SGHDT and CDR2 YYEEEE. Trimming removed 0 bases at V and 7 bases at J, with 17 bases between. This CDR3 is built from 16 residues.

This chain connects TRBV6-5 to TRBJ2-1; possibly TRBD1 or TRBD2 for D (5 bases each). The length of the CDR3 is 13 residues. Germline CDR1 and CDR2: MNHEY and SVGAGI. V was pared by 7 bases and J by 12 bases, with 19 bases between. The CDR3 DNA reads as TGTGCCAGCACTCGGGACCCGGACGAAACGCAGTTCTTC. Protein sequence: CASTRDPDETQFF.

The chain recombines TRBV2 with TRBJ1-1; D is undetermined. V was shortened by 0 bases and J by 2 bases, with 7 bases between the two germline ends. CDR1 and CDR2 (germline): SNHLY, FYNNEI. There are 14 residues in the CDR3. The CDR3 spells CASSEALRNTEAFF. The CDR3 nucleotides read TGTGCCAGCAGTGAAGCGCTCCGAAACACTGAAGCTTTCTTT.

The V call is TRBV30, the J call TRBJ2-2, with D possibly matching TRBD1 (5 bases). The V gene's germline CDR1 is GTSNPN and CDR2 SVGIG (reference sequence). Trimming removed 0 bases at V and 4 bases at J, with 15 bases between. The CDR3 sequence is 16 residues long. The DNA for the CDR3 is TGTGCCTGGAGTGTCGATCCAGGGTTGGTCACCGGGGAGCTGTTTTTT. Translated: CAWSVDPGLVTGELFF. The whole variable domain, remainder taken from reference TRBV30 and TRBJ2-2, is SQTIHQWPATLVQPVGSPLSLECTVEGTSNPNLYWYRQAAGRGLQLLFYSVGIGQISSEVPQNLSASRPQDRQFILSSKKLLLSDSGFYLCAWSVDPGLVTGELFFGEGSRLTVL.

CDR3 sequence reads: CASIFGGVNTEAFF. DNA of the CDR3: TGTGCCAGCATTTTTGGGGGTGTGAACACTGAAGCTTTCTTT. V usage is TRBV2 and J usage is TRBJ1-1, with D tentatively TRBD1 (5 bases). Per germline, CDR1 SNHLY and CDR2 FYNNEI. The CDR3 has 14 amino acids. V was shortened by 7 bases and J by 0 bases, with 12 bases between the two germline ends.

The V gene is TRBV18, the J gene TRBJ2-1; a weak D match, TRBD2 (5 bases). V was pared by 3 bases and J by 6 bases, with 21 bases between. This CDR3 has 17 amino acids. In germline, CDR1 is KGHSH, CDR2 LQKENI. CDR3: CASSPPGFARGLNEQFF. As DNA, the CDR3 is TGTGCCAGCTCACCCCCGGGGTTTGCGCGAGGACTCAATGAGCAGTTCTTC. Full variable domain (rest looked up from reference TRBV18 and TRBJ2-1): NAGVMQNPRHLVRRRGQEARLRCSPMKGHSHVYWYRQLPEEGLKFMVYLQKENIIDESGMPKERFSAEFPKEGPSILRIQQVVRGDSAAYFCASSPPGFARGLNEQFFGPGTRLTVL.

J is TRBJ2-6 and V is TRBV4-1; possible D gene TRBD1, 6 bases. Deletions cut 1 base from V and 2 bases from J, with 9 bases between. CDR1 MGHRA and CDR2 YSYEKL come from the germline V gene. The CDR3 extends over 16 amino acids. The CDR3 loop reads CASSQAGHTGANVLTF. The CDR3 nucleotides are TGCGCCAGCAGCCAAGCGGGACACACTGGGGCCAACGTCCTGACTTTC.

V is TRBV7-9 and J is TRBJ1-1; no reliable D call. Germline V gives CDR1 SEHNR, CDR2 FQNEAQ (reference sequence). The CDR3 is made up of 15 amino acids. The V end was cut by 1 base, the J end by 4 bases, with 13 bases between. The CDR3 nucleotides read TGTGCCAGCAGCTTAGGGGTAGGAGTTCGCACTGAAGCTTTCTTT. Protein: CASSLGVGVRTEAFF.

This chain links TRBV6-4 with TRBJ2-1, with D possibly matching TRBD2 (7 bases). CDR1 and CDR2 (germline): MRHNA, SNTAGT. CDR3 length equals 15 residues. V was shortened by 5 bases and J by 4 bases, with 15 bases between the two germline ends. The CDR3 DNA follows: TGTGCCAGCAGTCAACGGGGGGCACCTTACAATGAGCAGTTCTTC. Protein: CASSQRGAPYNEQFF.

CDR3 in DNA: TGCAGCGTATATACCGGGACGCCGAACACCGGGGAGCTGTTTTTT. Translating it yields CSVYTGTPNTGELFF. The rearrangement joins TRBV29-1 to TRBJ2-2; possibly TRBD1 or TRBD2 for D (5 bases each). The CDR3 length is 15 residues. CDR1 is SQVTM and CDR2 is ANQGSEA in the germline V gene. V was clipped by 6 bases and J by 0 bases, with 14 bases between them.

The V call is TRBV5-6, the J call TRBJ1-2, with 8 nucleotides matching TRBD1. CDR3 length: 14 amino acids. CDR1 SGHDT and CDR2 YYEEEE come from the germline V gene. Trimming removed 5 bases from V and 7 bases from J; junction bases left unmatched: 10. The chain's CDR3 is CASRHQDRVGGYTF. The DNA of the CDR3 is TGTGCCAGCAGGCACCAGGACAGGGTCGGTGGCTACACCTTC.

J is TRBJ1-5 and V is TRBV6-1; perhaps TRBD1 as D (5 bases). This CDR3 has 15 residues. Trimming cost V 4 bases and J 5 bases, with 15 bases left between them. Germline V gene sequence: CDR1 MNHNS, CDR2 SASEGT. The CDR3 sequence is CASSVRSPGHQPQHF. The DNA for the CDR3 is TGTGCCAGCAGTGTCAGGTCCCCGGGACATCAGCCCCAGCATTTT.

The J gene is TRBJ2-2, the V gene TRBV4-1; TRBD2 agrees at 11 bases. Germline V CDR1 and CDR2: MGHRA, YSYEKL. Trimming at V came to 8 bases and at J to 5 bases, leaving 16 bases not matched to a gene. The CDR3 contains 18 residues. The CDR3 sequence: CASEPGTSGLKGTGELFF. CDR3 coding DNA: TGCGCCAGCGAGCCCGGGACTAGCGGATTGAAAGGGACCGGGGAGCTGTTTTTT.

J is TRBJ2-2 and V is TRBV15; tentatively, D is TRBD1 (6 bases). The CDR3 is 18 residues long. Deletions cut 2 bases from V and 6 bases from J, with 22 bases between. Germline CDR1 is LNHNV and CDR2 is YYDKDF (reference sequence). CDR3 region: CATSRQPNGQGRPGELFF. The CDR3 DNA is TGTGCCACCAGCAGACAACCAAACGGCCAGGGGCGCCCCGGGGAGCTGTTTTTT.